Below are 23 T cell receptor beta chains sequenced from a single sample in a study of shared clonotypes between healthy human individuals. Measured with immunoSEQ multiplex PCR; TCRdb has only the in-frame clones, and not every one. The repertoire holds some 1 million clones, under 80% seen once, with approximately 1.5% in the top ten. The specimen sequenced was memory CD4+ T cells sorted from blood. This sample's subset: CD45RA-negative fraction. All receptors come from a man aged 18 to 30 in good health.

CDR3 in DNA: TGCGCCAGCAGCGAAGGGACAAGGAGTAACTCTGGGGCCAACGTCCTGACTTTC. Encoded protein: CASSEGTRSNSGANVLTF. The chain uses TRBV4-1 and TRBJ2-6, with a possible D match to TRBD1 (6 bases). Trimming left V 5 bases short and J 0 bases short, with 17 bases between. Germline assignment: CDR1 MGHRA and CDR2 YSYEKL. The CDR3 consists of 18 residues.

For this clone: This may stem from a read error, because a much larger clone lies one nucleotide away. The CDR3 bases are TGTGCCAGCAGTGAACAGGGGCACACTGAAGCTTTCTTT. Protein sequence: CASSEQGHTEAFF. The chain carries TRBV25-1 and TRBJ1-1, with a tentative D call TRBD1 (6 bases). From germline, CDR1 is MGHDK and CDR2 SYGVNS. The CDR3 spans 13 residues. Trimming removed 2 bases from V and 3 bases from J, with 7 bases in between.

The rearrangement joins TRBV9 to TRBJ1-1; a weak D match, TRBD1 (5 bases). Between the trimmed V and J ends, which lost 6 bases and 0 bases, there was a span of 12 bases. This CDR3 contains 14 residues. Germline assignment: CDR1 SGDLS and CDR2 YYNGEE. The CDR3 sequence: CASTEGYMNTEAFF. Written as DNA, the CDR3 is TGTGCCAGCACGGAGGGGTACATGAACACTGAAGCTTTCTTT.

The gene calls are TRBV19 and TRBJ1-5; TRBD1 matches at 8 bases. This CDR3 comprises 17 residues. Trimming removed 3 bases from V and 6 bases from J; junction bases left unmatched: 13. Germline V gene sequence: CDR1 LNHDA, CDR2 SQIVND (reference sequence). CDR3 DNA: TGTGCCAGTAGTATGACAGGGGCTTCGGTTCGCGGTCAGCCCCAGCATTTT. Its translation: CASSMTGASVRGQPQHF.

The chain couples TRBV4-3 to TRBJ1-4, with a weak D call TRBD1 (6 bases). The CDR3 consists of 15 residues. Germline V CDR1 and CDR2: LGHNA, YSLEER. V was trimmed by 3 bases and J by 7 bases, leaving 15 bases between them. DNA for the CDR3: TGCGCCAGCAGCCAGACACAGGGTAGACGTGAAAAACTGTTTTTT. Amino acids: CASSQTQGRREKLFF.

Regarding this clone: The likely explanation is a read error, given a far larger clone one base away. Other DNA sequences within the sample encode an identical CDR3. The chain recombines TRBV2 with TRBJ2-5; 8 bases are a match to TRBD2. V lost 8 bases to trimming and J lost 3 bases; unmatched junction nucleotides: 17. CDR1 and CDR2 (germline): SNHLY, FYNNEI. The CDR3 extends over 17 amino acids. The CDR3 protein is CASLGAWSGGMEETQYF. The CDR3 DNA reads as TGTGCCAGCCTTGGGGCATGGAGCGGGGGAATGGAAGAGACCCAGTACTTC.

The chain couples TRBV4-3 to TRBJ2-3; 9 nucleotides agree with TRBD2. The length of the CDR3 is 14 residues. With V trimmed by 4 bases and J by 1 base, 0 bases remained unmatched. Germline V gives CDR1 LGHNA, CDR2 YSLEER. As DNA, the CDR3 is TGCGCCAGCAGCCGGACTAGCGGCACAGATACGCAGTATTTT. Protein product: CASSRTSGTDTQYF.

The chain has TRBV9 and TRBJ1-2; D unclear. The CDR3 has 14 amino acids. The V end lost 4 bases, the J end lost 0 bases, and 10 bases lay between the germline ends. Germline V gene lookup returns CDR1 SGDLS and CDR2 YYNGEE. CDR3 bases: TGTGCCAGCAGCTTATCCACTACTAACTATGGCTACACCTTC. Protein: CASSLSTTNYGYTF.

V is TRBV10-3 and J is TRBJ1-2, with 11 nucleotides matching TRBD1. V was pared by 10 bases and J by 5 bases, with 6 bases of the junction left unmatched. Germline CDR1 is ENHRY and CDR2 is SYGVKD. This CDR3 is built from 13 residues. As DNA, the CDR3 is TGTGCCACCGGGGGACAGGGGGATTATGGCTACACCTTC. It codes for CATGGQGDYGYTF.

The chain is built from TRBV7-2 and TRBJ2-2; 12 nucleotides line up with TRBD2. The CDR3 runs 16 residues. CDR1 SGHTA and CDR2 FQGNSA come from the germline V gene. V shed 3 bases, J shed 6 bases, and the junction held 5 bases outside the gene matches. In DNA form, the CDR3 reads TGTGCCAGCAGCTTCCCGACTAGCGGGGGACCCGGGGAGCTGTTTTTT. It translates to CASSFPTSGGPGELFF.

A note on this clone: An end of the junction differs from the germline gene, which may be a read error. This rearrangement joins TRBV6-5 to TRBJ1-2, with 8 nucleotides matching TRBD1. The CDR3 is made up of 12 amino acids. Germline-derived CDR1 and CDR2 are MNHEY and SVGAGI. The CDR3 region has the DNA TGTGCCAGCAGTCCCAGAAGCGGGACAGGCGCCTTC. It encodes CASSPRSGTGAF.

This clone has more than one count but fewer than ten. The sample carries other DNA sequences with the same CDR3. V is TRBV19 and J is TRBJ1-1, with 7 bases aligning to TRBD1. Trimming removed 4 bases from V and 2 bases from J; junction bases left unmatched: 4. Germline CDR1 and CDR2: LNHDA and SQIVND (reference sequence). The CDR3 extends over 14 amino acids. Here the CDR3 reads CASSTRQGNTEAFF. The CDR3 nucleotides read TGTGCCAGTAGTACTCGACAGGGAAACACTGAAGCTTTCTTT.

This chain connects TRBV7-2 to TRBJ1-3, with D uncertain. With 2 bases removed from V and 1 base from J, the gap between germline ends came to 9 bases. There are 15 residues in the CDR3. CDR1 and CDR2 from the germline V gene are SGHTA and FQGNSA. The CDR3 loop is CASSLQSSSGNTIYF. CDR3 DNA sequence: TGTGCCAGCAGCTTACAGTCGTCTTCTGGAAACACCATATATTTT.

V gene TRBV9 combines with J gene TRBJ2-1, with a possible D match to TRBD2 (6 bases). The V and J ends lost 0 bases and 8 bases respectively, with 15 bases between them. The CDR3 totals 15 residues. In germline, CDR1 is SGDLS, CDR2 YYNGEE. The CDR3 region has the DNA TGTGCCAGCAGCGTAGCCGCTAGCGAGAGGTATGAGCAGTTCTTC. Its translation: CASSVAASERYEQFF.

V is TRBV28 and J is TRBJ2-7, with 11 bases that match TRBD1. The germline CDR1 and CDR2 sequences are MDHEN and SYDVKM. This CDR3 has 15 amino acids. Germline trimming cut 4 bases from V and 3 bases from J; bases unmatched to any gene: 5. The CDR3 DNA sequence: TGTGCCAGCAGTTCGGTAGGGACAGGGGGCTACGAGCAGTACTTC. Protein sequence: CASSSVGTGGYEQYF.

Concerning this clone itself: A read error may be the cause here, since a much bigger clone is one base away. The V and J genes are TRBV28 and TRBJ1-4; D ambiguous. Trimming left V 5 bases short and J 0 bases short, with 4 bases between. The CDR3 loop spans 13 amino acids. Germline CDR1 MDHEN, CDR2 SYDVKM. CDR3 protein: CASSRATNEKLFF. DNA for the CDR3: TGTGCCAGCAGTCGTGCAACTAATGAAAAACTGTTTTTT.

The chain carries TRBV9 and TRBJ1-2, with D possibly TRBD1 on 5 matching bases. Deletions cut 3 bases from V and 1 base from J, with 7 bases between. The CDR3 loop spans 13 amino acids. Per germline, CDR1 SGDLS and CDR2 YYNGEE. The CDR3 region has the DNA TGTGCCAGCAGCGGACAGATTAACTATGGCTACACCTTC. It codes for CASSGQINYGYTF.

This clone was counted only a few times. CDR3 amino acids: CASSKGQVNQPQHF. The CDR3 coding sequence is TGTGCCAGCAGTAAGGGACAAGTCAATCAGCCCCAGCATTTT. V is TRBV6-6 and J is TRBJ1-5; D might be TRBD1 (6 bases). V was shortened by 5 bases and J by 3 bases, with 11 bases between the two germline ends. Germline lookup yields CDR1 MNHNY and CDR2 SVGAGI (reference sequence). CDR3 length equals 14 residues.

The chain employs TRBV5-1 and TRBJ2-7; 9 nucleotides align to TRBD1. The CDR3 is made up of 15 amino acids. Germline assignment: CDR1 SGHRS and CDR2 YFSETQ. The J segment lost 7 bases and the V segment lost 3 bases, leaving 11 bases of the junction unmatched. Written as DNA, the CDR3 is TGCGCCAGCAGCTCAGACAGGGGGTACACCGATGAGCAGTACTTC. Residues: CASSSDRGYTDEQYF.

The chain recombines TRBV2 with TRBJ2-3; D gene unclear. Germline loops: CDR1 SNHLY, CDR2 FYNNEI. V lost 8 bases to trimming and J lost 7 bases, with 10 bases between them. The CDR3 contains 11 residues. The CDR3 DNA is TGTGCCAGCCGGACCGGACATACGCAGTATTTT. Translated: CASRTGHTQYF.

This clone has only one observation. The chain is built from TRBV5-8 and TRBJ2-1; D not resolved. V was cut by 2 bases and J by 8 bases, with 11 bases left in between. CDR1 SGHTS and CDR2 YDEGEE come from the germline V gene. There are 13 residues in the CDR3. Here the CDR3 reads CASSLVALYEQFF. DNA of the CDR3: TGTGCCAGCAGCTTAGTAGCCCTTTATGAGCAGTTCTTC.

The V call is TRBV7-8, the J call TRBJ1-1; tentative D call: TRBD1 (5 bases). Germline CDR1 is SGHVS and CDR2 is FQNEAQ. This CDR3 has 13 amino acids. V lost 8 bases to trimming and J lost 3 bases, with 13 bases between them. The CDR3 spells CASGGKGDTEAFF. The DNA of the CDR3 is TGTGCCAGCGGGGGAAAAGGCGACACTGAAGCTTTCTTT.

V is TRBV19 and J is TRBJ1-2, with 9 bases aligning to TRBD1. Trimming cost V 6 bases and J 7 bases; bases outside gene matches: 6. Germline assignment: CDR1 LNHDA and CDR2 SQIVND (reference sequence). The CDR3 length is 13 residues. Written as DNA, the CDR3 is TGTGCCAGTAGCCTACAGGGGGCTAGTGGCTACACCTTC. Protein product: CASSLQGASGYTF.